Sequencing of this T cell receptor (beta chain) was carried out in a study of T cells in Graves' hyperthyroidism and ophthalmopathy. This clonotype was found a few times. The antigen is not known. The source material, RNA transcripts, was used to amplify TCR beta CDR3 regions. During a first-round RT-PCR of the TCR CDR3, the HTBI primer set was used. TCRdb called the multiplex PCR reads again in MiXCR, with one record for every CDR3 protein. The data hold about 590,000 distinct CDR3 sequences, with around 14% observed a single time. Study results and limitations: Ophthalmopathy was identified by the model a median about 6.4 months ahead of onset.

CDR1 and CDR2 (germline): LNHDA, SQIVND (reference sequence). CDR3 length: 14 residues. V was cut by 1 base and J by 3 bases, with 9 bases left in between. The diagnostic basis comprised clinical symptoms, serum thyroxine and TRAb, thyroid ultrasound and orbital computed tomography. Fresh peripheral blood, 9.5 to 10 ml of it, supplied the PBMCs. The TCR comes from a woman in her twenties or thirties with Graves' hyperthyroidism. Sequenced: blood. V and J are TRBV19 and TRBJ1-1; D is undetermined. The CDR3 DNA is TGTGCCAGTAGTATAGCCGGGCCTGACACTGAAGCTTTCTTT. This gives the protein CASSIAGPDTEAFF.